This TCR beta chain was captured by sequencing in a study of low-dose radiotherapy and immunotherapy resistance in tumors. Time point meaning: before trial treatment. TRAV- and TRBV-specific primers were used for first-strand cDNA, which covered alpha and beta chains. It was with a constant-region primer and a V-primer adapter that TCRs were amplified over around 19 PCR cycles. TCRdb ran MiXCR on the reads and lists one entry per CDR3 protein. The sample gives tens of thousands of distinct CDR3 sequences, 9.4% of which show up once; more than 0.85% is in the top ten. This clonotype was observed at least ten times. The V segment lost 6 bases and the J segment 3 bases; nucleotides outside the gene matches: 4. CDR3 size: 15 residues. Germline V gene sequence: CDR1 DFQATT, CDR2 SNEGSKA (reference sequence).

Sequenced here: PBMCs, sampled before treatment. This rearrangement joins TRBV20-1 to TRBJ2-3; 15 bases match TRBD2. The TCR was taken from a male donor with prostate cancer. This CDR3 reads CSAEGLAGGTDTQYF. The CDR3 nucleotides are TGCAGTGCCGAGGGACTAGCGGGAGGTACAGATACGCAGTATTTT.